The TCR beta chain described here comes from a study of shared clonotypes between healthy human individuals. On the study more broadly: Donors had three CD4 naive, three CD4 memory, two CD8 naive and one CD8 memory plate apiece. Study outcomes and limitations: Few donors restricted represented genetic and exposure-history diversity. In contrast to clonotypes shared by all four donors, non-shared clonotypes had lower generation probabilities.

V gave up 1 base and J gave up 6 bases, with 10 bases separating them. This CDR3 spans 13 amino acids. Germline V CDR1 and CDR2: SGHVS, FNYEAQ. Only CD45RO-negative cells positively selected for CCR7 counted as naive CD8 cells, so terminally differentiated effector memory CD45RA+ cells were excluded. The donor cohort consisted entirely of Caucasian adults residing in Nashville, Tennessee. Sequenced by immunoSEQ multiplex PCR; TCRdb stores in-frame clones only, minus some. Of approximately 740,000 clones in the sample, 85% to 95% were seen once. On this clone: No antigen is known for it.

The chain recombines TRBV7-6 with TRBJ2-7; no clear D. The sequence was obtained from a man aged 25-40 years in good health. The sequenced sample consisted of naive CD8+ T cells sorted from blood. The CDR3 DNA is TGTGCCAGCAGCTTAGACAGCAATCGCGAGCAGTACTTC. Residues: CASSLDSNREQYF.